What follows are 16 T cell receptor beta chains derived from one specimen sequenced in a study of T cells of healthy individuals. TCRdb fed the 5' RACE reads into MiXCR, producing one record per CDR3 protein. The data show some 100,000 distinct CDR3 sequences, 17% seen once. The receptors here all came from a human donor in good health.

This clonotype was detected ten times or more. The genes are TRBV5-5 and TRBJ1-1; D possibly corresponds to TRBD1 (6 bases). The V end lost 7 bases, the J end lost 5 bases, and 18 bases lay between the germline ends. This CDR3 contains 14 residues. Germline loops: CDR1 SGHKS, CDR2 YYEKEE (reference sequence). In DNA, the CDR3 is TGTGCCAGCCAACTCTCAGGGGCAGGAACTGAAGCTTTCTTT. Protein: CASQLSGAGTEAFF. The variable domain in full, with the rest retrieved from reference TRBV5-5 and TRBJ1-1, is DAGVTQSPTHLIKTRGQQVTLRCSPISGHKSVSWYQQVLGQGPQFIFQYYEKEERGRGNFPDRFSARQFPNYSSELNVNALLLGDSALYLCASQLSGAGTEAFFGQGTRLTVV.

The V call is TRBV4-1, the J call TRBJ1-2; no clear D gene. V was trimmed by 1 base and J by 6 bases, leaving 3 bases between them. The germline CDR1 and CDR2 sequences are MGHRA and YSYEKL. The CDR3 is 11 residues long. The CDR3 nucleotides read TGCGCCAGCAGCCAAGGGGATGGCTACACCTTC. Translated: CASSQGDGYTF.

V gene TRBV20-1 combines with J gene TRBJ1-5; D call uncertain. Germline-derived CDR1 and CDR2 are DFQATT and SNEGSKA (reference sequence). Trimming removed 6 bases at V and 0 bases at J, with 15 bases between. CDR3 length equals 15 residues. The CDR3: CSALDGPYSNQPQHF. The CDR3 bases are TGCAGTGCCCTAGACGGACCTTATAGCAATCAGCCCCAGCATTTT.

This clonotype is judged medium-sized. This chain joins TRBV7-9 and TRBJ2-5, with D possibly called TRBD1 or TRBD2 (6 bases each). Germline V gene data show CDR1 as SEHNR and CDR2 as FQNEAQ (reference sequence). V was trimmed by 5 bases and J by 2 bases, leaving 12 bases between them. The CDR3 runs to 14 residues. The CDR3 protein is CASSPRGAQETQYF. CDR3 coding DNA: TGTGCCAGCAGCCCAAGGGGGGCGCAAGAGACCCAGTACTTC. Full variable domain (missing parts from reference TRBV7-9 and TRBJ2-5): DTGVSQNPRHKITKRGQNVTFRCDPISEHNRLYWYRQTLGQGPEFLTYFQNEAQLEKSRLLSDRFSAERPKGSFSTLEIQRTEQGDSAMYLCASSPRGAQETQYFGPGTRLLVL.

This clonotype was recorded a few times. The chain combines TRBV23-1 with TRBJ1-1; D is unclear. TRBV23-1 is given ORF status, its function remaining uncertain. Trimming removed 11 bases at V and 3 bases at J, with 10 bases between. The CDR3 extends over 11 amino acids. CDR3 sequence reads: CARIGDTEAFF. In DNA, the CDR3 is TGCGCCCGGATCGGGGACACTGAAGCTTTCTTT.

This clonotype has at least ten counts. The rearrangement joins TRBV7-6 to TRBJ1-1; 7 bases fit TRBD1. This CDR3 spans 14 amino acids. CDR1 is SGHVS, CDR2 FNYEAQ, per germline. With V trimmed by 5 bases and J by 0 bases, 3 bases remained unmatched. CDR3 protein: CASSTGQVNTEAFF. The CDR3 region has the DNA TGTGCCAGCAGCACAGGACAGGTGAACACTGAAGCTTTCTTT.

The chain couples TRBV7-8 to TRBJ1-4; unclear D gene. Germline V CDR1 and CDR2: SGHVS, FQNEAQ. This CDR3 is 12 amino acids long. V was trimmed by 2 bases and J by 8 bases, leaving 6 bases between them. The CDR3, as DNA: TGTGCCAGCAGCTTAAATAGCGAAAAACTGTTTTTT. Protein sequence: CASSLNSEKLFF. The complete variable domain, with remaining parts taken from reference TRBV7-8 and TRBJ1-4, reads GAGVSQSPRYKVAKRGQDVALRCDPISGHVSLFWYQQALGQGPEFLTYFQNEAQLDKSGLPSDRFFAERPEGSVSTLKIQRTQQEDSAVYLCASSLNSEKLFFGSGTQLSVL.

J is TRBJ2-7 and V is TRBV5-1, with no clear D. The CDR3 spans 14 residues. V shed 4 bases and J shed 0 bases, with 11 bases lying between them. Germline CDR1 reads SGHRS; CDR2 reads YFSETQ. The CDR3 loop is CASSEAPSSYEQYF. The CDR3 region has the DNA TGCGCCAGCAGCGAAGCCCCGAGCTCCTACGAGCAGTACTTC.

This clonotype was observed at least ten times. Mismatch with germline at one junction end may stem from a read error. This rearrangement joins TRBV3-1 to TRBJ2-1, with TRBD2 identical over 10 bases. CDR1 LGHDT and CDR2 YNNKEL come from the germline V gene (reference sequence). CDR3 length: 15 residues. CDR3 sequence (DNA): TGTGCCAGCACCCAACCGGGACTAGCGACCGGTGAGCAGTTCTTC. As protein: CASTQPGLATGEQFF.

This sequence joins TRBV20-1 and TRBJ2-3, with a tentative D call TRBD1 (5 bases). Trimming left V 4 bases short and J 1 base short, with 12 bases between. The CDR3 spans 14 residues. Germline CDR1 and CDR2: DFQATT and SNEGSKA (reference sequence). For the CDR3, the DNA is TGCAGTGCTACCCAGGGAAGGGGCACAGATACGCAGTATTTT. Translating it yields CSATQGRGTDTQYF.

The CDR3 coding sequence is TGTGCCAGCAGCCAAGGGAGAGGGGTAGACTCACCCCTCCACTTT. This gives the protein CASSQGRGVDSPLHF. This sequence joins TRBV3-1 and TRBJ1-6; possibly TRBD1 for D (5 bases). Looked up from germline, CDR1 is LGHDT and CDR2 is YNNKEL (reference sequence). The CDR3 has 15 residues. Trimming cost V 1 base and J 10 bases, with 14 bases left between them.

At least ten counts were recorded for this clonotype. V is TRBV5-1 and J is TRBJ2-3; TRBD2 is a possible D gene (5 bases). CDR1 is SGHRS and CDR2 is YFSETQ in the germline V gene. The CDR3 spans 14 residues. V shed 0 bases and J shed 2 bases, with 7 bases lying between them. CDR3 in amino acids: CASSLGLYTDTQYF. The CDR3 DNA is TGCGCCAGCAGCTTGGGACTATACACAGATACGCAGTATTTT.

The chain combines TRBV7-8 with TRBJ2-7; a possible D gene is TRBD2 (7 bases). Between the trimmed V and J ends, which lost 1 base and 6 bases, there was a span of 13 bases. Germline CDR1 and CDR2: SGHVS and FQNEAQ. The CDR3 length is 14 residues. The CDR3 spells CASSLVGGAREQYF. The CDR3, as DNA: TGTGCCAGCAGCTTAGTTGGGGGGGCACGCGAGCAGTACTTC. The full variable domain, rest sourced from reference TRBV7-8 and TRBJ2-7, is GAGVSQSPRYKVAKRGQDVALRCDPISGHVSLFWYQQALGQGPEFLTYFQNEAQLDKSGLPSDRFFAERPEGSVSTLKIQRTQQEDSAVYLCASSLVGGAREQYFGPGTRLTVT.

The chain links TRBV24-1 to TRBJ2-1; either TRBD1 or TRBD2 may fit D (5 bases each). CDR3 length: 14 amino acids. Germline V gene sequence: CDR1 KGHDR, CDR2 SFDVKD. Trimming cost V 4 bases and J 11 bases, with 17 bases left between them. The CDR3 region is CATSEQPVGTKQFF. Written as DNA, the CDR3 is TGTGCCACCAGTGAACAGCCTGTGGGGACCAAGCAGTTCTTC.

This clonotype has just a few counts. V usage is TRBV5-6 and J usage is TRBJ1-1; D gene uncertain. The CDR3 extends over 14 amino acids. Germline lookup yields CDR1 SGHDT and CDR2 YYEEEE. V was shortened by 2 bases and J by 8 bases, with 16 bases between the two germline ends. CDR3 amino acids: CASSFRSLAEEAFF. CDR3 nucleotide sequence: TGTGCCAGCAGCTTTCGCTCGCTGGCCGAGGAAGCTTTCTTT.

This clonotype appeared a few times. This chain links TRBV4-1 with TRBJ2-3; weak D call: TRBD1 (5 bases). Germline CDR1 and CDR2: MGHRA and YSYEKL. V was trimmed by 4 bases and J by 3 bases, leaving 8 bases between them. This CDR3 has 13 amino acids. CDR3 protein: CASSLKGTDTQYF. CDR3 nucleotides: TGCGCCAGCAGCCTCAAGGGGACAGATACGCAGTATTTT.